This note documents a single T cell receptor (beta chain) sequence. Alongside a J-beta primer mix, a sample-barcoded 5' primer served in a second PCR lasting roughly 6 to 12 cycles. One entry per CDR3 protein results from TCRdb running MiXCR on the 5' RACE reads. Here the sample spans around 800,000 distinct CDR3 sequences, roughly 24% being singletons. The data were obtained in a study of blood T cells in healthy people across ages. Across the study: When template switching was applied, about one barcoded beta molecule was captured per two T cells.

V was trimmed by 7 bases and J by 3 bases, leaving 9 bases between them. Germline-derived CDR1 and CDR2 are SNHLY and FYNNEI. This CDR3 contains 12 residues. The same data also contributed to another study, on T cells of mothers and their children. As that study records: Amplification in the second PCR used the M1S primer, which added sample barcodes and 2-4 random nucleotides. The output of TCR recombination is shaped by thymic selection similarly in related and unrelated pairs.

Sequenced sample: blood. This TCR derives from a boy under 18 in good health. The chain couples TRBV2 to TRBJ1-2; D gene uncertain. The CDR3 sequence is CASNIRDYGYTF. As DNA, the CDR3 is TGTGCCAGCAATATCCGGGACTATGGCTACACCTTC. The full variable domain, with the rest looked up from reference TRBV2 and TRBJ1-2, is EPEVTQTPSHQVTQMGQEVILRCVPISNHLYFYWYRQILGQKVEFLVSFYNNEISEKSEIFDDQFSVERPDGSNFTLKIRSTKLEDSAMYFCASNIRDYGYTFGSGTRLTVV.